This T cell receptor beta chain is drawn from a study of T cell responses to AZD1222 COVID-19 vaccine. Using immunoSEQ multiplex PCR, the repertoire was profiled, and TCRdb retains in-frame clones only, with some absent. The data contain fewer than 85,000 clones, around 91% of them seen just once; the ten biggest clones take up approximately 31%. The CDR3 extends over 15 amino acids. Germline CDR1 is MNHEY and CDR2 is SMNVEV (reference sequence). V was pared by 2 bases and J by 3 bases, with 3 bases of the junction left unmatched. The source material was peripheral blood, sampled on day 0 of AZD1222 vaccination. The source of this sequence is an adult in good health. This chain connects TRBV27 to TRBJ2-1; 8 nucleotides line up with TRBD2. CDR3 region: CASSLATSGYNEQFF. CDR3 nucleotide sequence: TGTGCCAGCAGTTTAGCTACTAGCGGCTACAATGAGCAGTTCTTC.